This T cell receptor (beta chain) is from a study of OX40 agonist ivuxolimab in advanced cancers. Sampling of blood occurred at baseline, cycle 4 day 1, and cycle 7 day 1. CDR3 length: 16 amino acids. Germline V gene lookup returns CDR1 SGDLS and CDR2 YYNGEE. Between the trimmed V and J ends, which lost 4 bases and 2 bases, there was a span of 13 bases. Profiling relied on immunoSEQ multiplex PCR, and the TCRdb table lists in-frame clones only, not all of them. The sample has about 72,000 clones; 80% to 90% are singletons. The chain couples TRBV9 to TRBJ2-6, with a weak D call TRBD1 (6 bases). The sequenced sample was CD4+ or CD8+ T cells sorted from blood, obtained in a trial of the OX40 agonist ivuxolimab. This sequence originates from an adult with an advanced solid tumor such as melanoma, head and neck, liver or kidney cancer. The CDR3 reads CASSPHRVTGANVLTF. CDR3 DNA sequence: TGTGCCAGCAGCCCACACAGGGTCACTGGGGCCAACGTCCTGACTTTC.